Listed below are T cell receptor beta chains from one sample, sequenced in a study of blood T cells in healthy people across ages. TCRdb recomputed calls from the 5' RACE reads with MiXCR, one row per CDR3 protein. The data show around 710,000 distinct CDR3 sequences, with roughly 45% seen just once and 20% to 25% held by the top ten. Specimen: blood. The receptors derive from a woman aged 60-75 years in good health. CDR3s include the opening cysteine and the closing phenylalanine or tryptophan. Fields, in order: J gene, D gene, clone size, V gene, CDR3 length, CDR3 protein, CDR3 DNA. A D gene is named only where the DNA matches it firmly. Size values are once, few and many counts, or a class for expanded clones, and some rows have none.

J gene: TRBJ2-3
D gene: NA
clone size: few
V gene: TRBV7-9
CDR3 length: 14
CDR3 protein: CASSPREGPDTQYF
CDR3 DNA: TGTGCCAGCAGCCCACGAGAAGGCCCAGATACGCAGTATTTT

J gene: TRBJ2-5
D gene: NA
clone size: few
V gene: TRBV12-3/TRBV12-4
CDR3 length: 13
CDR3 protein: CASSQGTEREQYF
CDR3 DNA: TGTGCCAGCAGTCAGGGGACGGAACGAGAGCAGTACTTC

J gene: TRBJ2-5
D gene: TRBD2
clone size: NA
V gene: TRBV20-1
CDR3 length: 13
CDR3 protein: CSASPGYSGAQYF
CDR3 DNA: TGCAGTGCTAGCCCGGGCTATAGCGGGGCCCAGTACTTC

J gene: TRBJ1-1
D gene: NA
clone size: few
V gene: TRBV7-8
CDR3 length: 17
CDR3 protein: CASSLVTGGFGGTEAFF
CDR3 DNA: TGTGCCAGCAGCTTAGTGACGGGGGGTTTCGGGGGTACTGAAGCTTTCTTT

J gene: TRBJ2-3
D gene: NA
clone size: NA
V gene: TRBV5-4
CDR3 length: 14
CDR3 protein: CASSGEWGTDTQYF
CDR3 DNA: TGTGCCAGCAGCGGAGAATGGGGCACAGATACGCAGTATTTT

J gene: TRBJ1-2
D gene: NA
clone size: NA
V gene: TRBV6-2/TRBV6-3
CDR3 length: 16
CDR3 protein: CAGTPEGLRPIYGYTF
CDR3 DNA: TGTGCCGGCACCCCGGAGGGTCTGAGACCGATCTATGGCTACACCTTC

J gene: TRBJ2-3
D gene: TRBD1
clone size: few
V gene: TRBV5-1
CDR3 length: 15
CDR3 protein: CASSLPGQGQDTQYF
CDR3 DNA: TGCGCCAGCAGCTTGCCGGGACAGGGGCAGGATACGCAGTATTTT

J gene: TRBJ2-5
D gene: NA
clone size: few
V gene: TRBV20-1
CDR3 length: 13
CDR3 protein: CSASTPGLETQYF
CDR3 DNA: TGCAGTGCTAGTACTCCGGGATTGGAGACCCAGTACTTC

J gene: TRBJ2-5
D gene: TRBD2
clone size: many
V gene: TRBV5-1
CDR3 length: 17
CDR3 protein: CASSRTSLAGGGETQYF
CDR3 DNA: TGCGCCAGCAGCCGGACTTCACTAGCGGGAGGCGGAGAGACCCAGTACTTC

J gene: TRBJ2-7
D gene: TRBD2
clone size: NA
V gene: TRBV28
CDR3 length: 16
CDR3 protein: CASSTTGLAGIYEQYF
CDR3 DNA: TGTGCCAGCAGTACGACGGGACTAGCGGGAATATACGAGCAGTACTTC

J gene: TRBJ2-6
D gene: TRBD1
clone size: few
V gene: TRBV3-1
CDR3 length: 18
CDR3 protein: CASSQVPGQGAGANVLTF
CDR3 DNA: TGTGCCAGCAGCCAAGTCCCGGGACAGGGGGCCGGGGCCAACGTCCTGACTTTC

J gene: TRBJ2-1
D gene: TRBD2
clone size: NA
V gene: TRBV12-5
CDR3 length: 16
CDR3 protein: CASGLVPQTSRSAKFF
CDR3 DNA: TGTGCTAGTGGTTTGGTACCCCAGACTAGCAGGAGTGCGAAGTTCTTC

J gene: TRBJ1-2
D gene: NA
clone size: few
V gene: TRBV29-1
CDR3 length: 10
CDR3 protein: CSVDYYGYTF
CDR3 DNA: TGCAGCGTTGACTATTATGGCTACACCTTC

J gene: TRBJ2-1
D gene: NA
clone size: few
V gene: TRBV6-1
CDR3 length: 16
CDR3 protein: CASKIGGRSSYNEQFF
CDR3 DNA: TGTGCCAGCAAAATAGGGGGAAGGAGCTCCTACAATGAGCAGTTCTTC

J gene: TRBJ2-3
D gene: TRBD2
clone size: NA
V gene: TRBV7-2
CDR3 length: 15
CDR3 protein: CASSTRLAGADTQYF
CDR3 DNA: TGTGCCAGCAGCACCCGACTAGCGGGGGCGGATACGCAGTATTTT

J gene: TRBJ1-2
D gene: NA
clone size: NA
V gene: TRBV7-9
CDR3 length: 14
CDR3 protein: CASSLEDGIGSYTF
CDR3 DNA: TGTGCCAGCAGCTTAGAGGACGGAATAGGAAGCTACACCTTC

J gene: TRBJ1-1
D gene: NA
clone size: many
V gene: TRBV7-9
CDR3 length: 14
CDR3 protein: CASSLAGGNTEAFF
CDR3 DNA: TGTGCCAGCAGCTTAGCCGGGGGGAACACTGAAGCTTTCTTT

J gene: TRBJ2-5
D gene: NA
clone size: NA
V gene: TRBV3-1
CDR3 length: 13
CDR3 protein: CASTSEFQETQYF
CDR3 DNA: TGTGCCAGCACCTCGGAATTTCAGGAGACCCAGTACTTC

J gene: TRBJ2-1
D gene: NA
clone size: few
V gene: TRBV13
CDR3 length: 15
CDR3 protein: CASSLYVSGDNEQFF
CDR3 DNA: TGTGCCAGCAGCTTATATGTTTCCGGAGACAATGAGCAGTTCTTC

J gene: TRBJ2-1
D gene: TRBD2
clone size: NA
V gene: TRBV20-1
CDR3 length: 15
CDR3 protein: CSAPTSGGTYNEQFF
CDR3 DNA: TGCAGTGCGCCCACTAGCGGGGGAACCTACAATGAGCAGTTCTTC

J gene: TRBJ2-3
D gene: TRBD2
clone size: NA
V gene: TRBV7-2
CDR3 length: 18
CDR3 protein: CASSHFRTSGRNKDTQYF
CDR3 DNA: TGTGCCAGCAGCCACTTCAGGACTAGCGGGAGGAATAAAGATACGCAGTATTTT

J gene: TRBJ2-1
D gene: TRBD2
clone size: few
V gene: TRBV7-3
CDR3 length: 15
CDR3 protein: CASRQAGLNSNEQFF
CDR3 DNA: TGTGCCAGCAGACAAGCGGGGCTAAACTCCAATGAGCAGTTCTTC

J gene: TRBJ2-3
D gene: TRBD2
clone size: few
V gene: TRBV9
CDR3 length: 16
CDR3 protein: CASSAPTSGGGDTQYF
CDR3 DNA: TGTGCCAGCAGCGCCCCGACTAGCGGGGGGGGAGATACGCAGTATTTT

J gene: TRBJ2-1
D gene: NA
clone size: many
V gene: TRBV9
CDR3 length: 16
CDR3 protein: CASSVEGQGSYNEQFF
CDR3 DNA: TGTGCCAGCAGCGTAGAAGGGCAGGGCTCCTACAATGAGCAGTTCTTC

J gene: TRBJ1-1
D gene: NA
clone size: NA
V gene: TRBV7-8
CDR3 length: 12
CDR3 protein: CASSQNFAEAFF
CDR3 DNA: TGTGCCAGCAGTCAAAATTTCGCTGAAGCTTTCTTT

J gene: TRBJ2-7
D gene: TRBD1
clone size: NA
V gene: TRBV7-2
CDR3 length: 12
CDR3 protein: CASSSQGSLQYF
CDR3 DNA: TGTGCCAGCAGCTCACAGGGGAGTTTGCAGTACTTC

J gene: TRBJ1-5
D gene: NA
clone size: NA
V gene: TRBV29-1
CDR3 length: 13
CDR3 protein: CSVVLVAGQPQHF
CDR3 DNA: TGCAGCGTTGTGTTGGTTGCGGGTCAGCCCCAGCATTTT

J gene: TRBJ2-7
D gene: NA
clone size: NA
V gene: TRBV25-1
CDR3 length: 14
CDR3 protein: CASSDPRSGYEQYF
CDR3 DNA: TGTGCCAGCAGTGACCCTAGGTCAGGCTACGAGCAGTACTTC

J gene: TRBJ1-2
D gene: NA
clone size: NA
V gene: TRBV12-3/TRBV12-4
CDR3 length: 15
CDR3 protein: CASSLGAGSNYGYTF
CDR3 DNA: TGTGCCAGCAGCTTAGGGGCCGGATCTAACTATGGCTACACCTTC

J gene: TRBJ2-7
D gene: TRBD2
clone size: few
V gene: TRBV4-1
CDR3 length: 15
CDR3 protein: CASSQALGLAYEQYF
CDR3 DNA: TGCGCCAGCAGCCAAGCCCTCGGACTAGCTTACGAGCAGTACTTC

J gene: TRBJ1-1
D gene: NA
clone size: NA
V gene: TRBV3-1
CDR3 length: 11
CDR3 protein: CASTLDTEAFF
CDR3 DNA: TGTGCCAGCACCTTGGACACTGAAGCTTTCTTT

J gene: TRBJ2-1
D gene: NA
clone size: NA
V gene: TRBV12-3/TRBV12-4
CDR3 length: 14
CDR3 protein: CASRERGNYNEQFF
CDR3 DNA: TGTGCCAGCAGGGAAAGGGGGAACTACAATGAGCAGTTCTTC

J gene: TRBJ2-3
D gene: NA
clone size: few
V gene: TRBV6-5
CDR3 length: 15
CDR3 protein: CATRARGGSTDTQYF
CDR3 DNA: TGTGCCACCCGAGCCCGGGGCGGAAGCACAGATACGCAGTATTTT

J gene: TRBJ2-1
D gene: TRBD1
clone size: NA
V gene: TRBV10-3
CDR3 length: 17
CDR3 protein: CAISDSRKQGVYNEQFF
CDR3 DNA: TGTGCCATCAGTGATTCGCGGAAACAGGGGGTTTACAATGAGCAGTTCTTC

J gene: TRBJ1-1
D gene: NA
clone size: NA
V gene: TRBV6-2/TRBV6-3
CDR3 length: 15
CDR3 protein: CASSYPDNKNTEAFF
CDR3 DNA: TGTGCCAGCAGTTACCCGGACAACAAGAACACTGAAGCTTTCTTT

J gene: TRBJ2-5
D gene: TRBD2
clone size: few
V gene: TRBV23-1
CDR3 length: 15
CDR3 protein: CASSQSGLARETQYF
CDR3 DNA: TGCGCCAGCAGTCAATCGGGACTAGCGCGAGAGACCCAGTACTTC

J gene: TRBJ2-1
D gene: TRBD2
clone size: NA
V gene: TRBV7-9
CDR3 length: 15
CDR3 protein: CASGTGETSGGKQFF
CDR3 DNA: TGTGCCAGCGGTACAGGGGAGACTAGCGGGGGGAAGCAGTTCTTC

J gene: TRBJ1-1
D gene: NA
clone size: NA
V gene: TRBV9
CDR3 length: 14
CDR3 protein: CASSGEGRNTEAFF
CDR3 DNA: TGTGCCAGCAGCGGTGAGGGGCGGAACACTGAAGCTTTCTTT

J gene: TRBJ2-1
D gene: TRBD2
clone size: NA
V gene: TRBV7-3
CDR3 length: 13
CDR3 protein: CASSLTTSGLQFF
CDR3 DNA: TGTGCCAGCAGTCTCACGACTAGCGGATTGCAGTTCTTC

J gene: TRBJ2-7
D gene: TRBD1
clone size: NA
V gene: TRBV27
CDR3 length: 16
CDR3 protein: CVSSHGQGILTYEQYF
CDR3 DNA: TGTGTCAGCAGTCACGGACAGGGTATTTTGACCTACGAGCAGTACTTC

J gene: TRBJ1-1
D gene: TRBD1
clone size: NA
V gene: TRBV7-8
CDR3 length: 15
CDR3 protein: CASRRAGGENTEAFF
CDR3 DNA: TGTGCCAGCAGGCGGGCAGGGGGAGAAAACACTGAAGCTTTCTTT

J gene: TRBJ2-3
D gene: NA
clone size: many
V gene: TRBV29-1
CDR3 length: 14
CDR3 protein: CSATLTPALNTQYF
CDR3 DNA: TGCAGCGCGACCCTGACCCCGGCGTTGAATACGCAGTATTTT

J gene: TRBJ2-3
D gene: NA
clone size: NA
V gene: TRBV20-1
CDR3 length: 15
CDR3 protein: CSARVSGLVADTQYF
CDR3 DNA: TGCAGTGCTAGGGTGAGCGGCCTTGTTGCAGATACGCAGTATTTT

J gene: TRBJ2-1
D gene: NA
clone size: NA
V gene: TRBV4-3
CDR3 length: 13
CDR3 protein: CAISQELVNEQFF
CDR3 DNA: TGCGCCATCAGCCAAGAACTCGTCAATGAGCAGTTCTTC

J gene: TRBJ1-4
D gene: NA
clone size: NA
V gene: TRBV4-3
CDR3 length: 16
CDR3 protein: CASSQDMQALSEKLFF
CDR3 DNA: TGCGCCAGCAGCCAAGATATGCAGGCCCTGTCGGAAAAACTGTTTTTT

J gene: TRBJ2-1
D gene: NA
clone size: many
V gene: TRBV11-1
CDR3 length: 14
CDR3 protein: CASSLGVSYNEQFF
CDR3 DNA: TGTGCCAGCAGCTTGGGGGTTTCCTACAATGAGCAGTTCTTC

J gene: TRBJ2-2
D gene: NA
clone size: many
V gene: TRBV20-1
CDR3 length: 15
CDR3 protein: CSASQGVMNTGELFF
CDR3 DNA: TGCAGTGCCTCGCAGGGCGTAATGAACACCGGGGAGCTGTTTTTT

J gene: TRBJ2-1
D gene: TRBD2
clone size: few
V gene: TRBV5-1
CDR3 length: 15
CDR3 protein: CASRRSGGEYNEQFF
CDR3 DNA: TGCGCCAGCAGACGAAGCGGGGGCGAATACAATGAGCAGTTCTTC

J gene: TRBJ1-5
D gene: TRBD1
clone size: NA
V gene: TRBV6-2/TRBV6-3
CDR3 length: 15
CDR3 protein: CAIRDRGRIHQPQHF
CDR3 DNA: TGTGCCATCCGGGACAGGGGGCGCATCCATCAGCCCCAGCATTTT